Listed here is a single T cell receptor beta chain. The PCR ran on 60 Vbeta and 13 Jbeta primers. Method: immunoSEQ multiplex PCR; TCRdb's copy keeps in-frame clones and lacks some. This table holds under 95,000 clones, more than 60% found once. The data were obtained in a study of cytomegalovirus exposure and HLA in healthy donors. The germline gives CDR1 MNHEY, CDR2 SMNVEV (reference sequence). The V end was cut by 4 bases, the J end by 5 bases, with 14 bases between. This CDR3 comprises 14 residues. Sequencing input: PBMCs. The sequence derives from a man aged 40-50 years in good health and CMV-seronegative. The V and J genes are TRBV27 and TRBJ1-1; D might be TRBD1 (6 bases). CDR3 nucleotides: TGTGCCAGCAGTTCGATACAGGGTCGGACTGAAGCTTTCTTT. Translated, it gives CASSSIQGRTEAFF.